The 16 T cell receptor beta chains reported below all come from one sample, sequenced in a study of blood T cell repertoires in COVID-19. The protocol was immunoSEQ multiplex PCR, while the TCRdb copy is restricted to in-frame clones and leaves out a portion. This sample has around 300,000 clones, with roughly nine tenths found just once. The source material was PBMCs or T cells enriched from blood (not recorded which). These receptors were obtained from a woman aged 18 to 35 who had recovered from COVID-19.

A word on this clone: Other DNA sequences of this sample code for an identical CDR3. This chain uses TRBV6-4 with TRBJ2-3; weak D call: TRBD2 (5 bases). Germline-derived CDR1 and CDR2 are MRHNA and SNTAGT. The V and J ends lost 0 bases and 4 bases respectively, with 11 bases between them. CDR3 length equals 15 residues. The CDR3 here is CASSDSAGGADTQYF. The CDR3 DNA is TGTGCCAGCAGTGACTCGGCCGGAGGAGCAGATACGCAGTATTTT.

The rearrangement uses TRBV6-6 and TRBJ2-7, with 10 bases matching TRBD1. The CDR3 consists of 14 residues. CDR1 is MNHNY, CDR2 SVGAGI, per germline (reference sequence). The trim removed 6 bases at V and 4 bases at J, leaving 6 bases unmatched. The CDR3, as DNA: TGTGCCAGCAGACCGGGACAGGGGAGGTACGAGCAGTACTTC. This sequence encodes CASRPGQGRYEQYF.

The genes are TRBV5-8 and TRBJ2-3, with 9 bases fitting TRBD2. The CDR3 has 17 residues. V trimming: 0 bases; J trimming: 3 bases; junction bases outside the gene matches: 8. Per the germline V gene, CDR1 is SGHTS and CDR2 is YDEGEE. The CDR3 DNA follows: TGTGCCAGCAGCTTGGGCGCGGGGGGGCCTGAAACAGATACGCAGTATTTT. Translation gives CASSLGAGGPETDTQYF.

This chain joins TRBV5-8 and TRBJ2-3, with 7 bases matching TRBD2. The CDR3 totals 17 residues. The V segment lost 1 base and the J segment 0 bases; nucleotides outside the gene matches: 8. Germline V gives CDR1 SGHTS, CDR2 YDEGEE. This CDR3 reads CASSLPITSASTDTQYF. The CDR3 region has the DNA TGTGCCAGCAGCTTGCCCATAACTAGCGCCAGCACAGATACGCAGTATTTT.

The chain combines TRBV10-3 with TRBJ2-3; 9 bases align to TRBD2. Germline trimming cut 6 bases from V and 5 bases from J; bases unmatched to any gene: 6. Germline assignment: CDR1 ENHRY and CDR2 SYGVKD. The CDR3 runs 14 residues. The CDR3 reads CAISAGGPRDTQYF. DNA of the CDR3: TGTGCCATCAGCGCGGGGGGGCCTAGAGATACGCAGTATTTT.

The rearrangement links TRBV27 to TRBJ2-7; possible D gene TRBD2, 6 bases. The germline CDR1 and CDR2 sequences are MNHEY and SMNVEV (reference sequence). The CDR3 loop spans 15 amino acids. V was cut by 5 bases and J by 4 bases, with 18 bases left in between. The CDR3 nucleotides read TGTGCCAGCAGTCGACCGGGACTTGGATCATACGAGCAGTACTTC. Its translation is CASSRPGLGSYEQYF.

This chain joins TRBV28 and TRBJ1-1, with D tentatively TRBD1 (5 bases). The CDR3 length is 16 residues. Per germline, CDR1 MDHEN and CDR2 SYDVKM. Trimming left V 6 bases short and J 4 bases short, with 21 bases between. CDR3 amino acids: CASSQLTGTWGTEAFF. The CDR3 DNA follows: TGTGCCAGCAGCCAACTCACAGGAACTTGGGGCACTGAAGCTTTCTTT. The variable domain in full, completed from reference TRBV28 and TRBJ1-1, reads DVKVTQSSRYLVKRTGEKVFLECVQDMDHENMFWYRQDPGLGLRLIYFSYDVKMKEKGDIPEGYSVSREKKERFSLILESASTNQTSMYLCASSQLTGTWGTEAFFGQGTRLTVV.

This clone has only a few counts. The rearrangement joins TRBV5-1 to TRBJ1-1; perhaps TRBD1 as D (5 bases). Germline V lookup: CDR1 SGHRS, CDR2 YFSETQ. The CDR3 totals 15 residues. Trimming stripped 6 bases from V and 6 bases from J, with 21 bases between. The CDR3 sequence: CASKPLLGQASEAFF. As DNA, the CDR3 is TGCGCCAGCAAACCCTTATTGGGGCAGGCCTCTGAAGCTTTCTTT.

The chain is built from TRBV27 and TRBJ2-1; 7 bases are shared with TRBD1. CDR1 MNHEY and CDR2 SMNVEV come from the germline V gene (reference sequence). The length of the CDR3 is 17 residues. Trimming at V came to 7 bases and at J to 5 bases, leaving 17 bases not matched to a gene. CDR3 residues: CASMGWSRQGNNNEQFF. CDR3 bases: TGTGCCAGCATGGGATGGTCGAGACAGGGAAACAACAATGAGCAGTTCTTC.

In its sample, this clone was seen once. V usage is TRBV15 and J usage is TRBJ1-1, with TRBD1 identical over 8 bases. CDR1 is LNHNV, CDR2 YYDKDF, per germline (reference sequence). The CDR3 is made up of 14 amino acids. J gave up 5 bases and V 4 bases, and 6 bases lay outside the gene matches. The CDR3 loop is CATSTRQGKTEAFF. The CDR3 DNA reads as TGTGCCACCAGCACCCGACAGGGGAAGACTGAAGCTTTCTTT.

V gene TRBV5-1 combines with J gene TRBJ2-2; 10 bases agree with TRBD2. Germline assignment: CDR1 SGHRS and CDR2 YFSETQ. Trimming cost V 4 bases and J 6 bases; bases outside gene matches: 12. The CDR3 spans 17 residues. The CDR3 DNA reads as TGCGCCAGCAGCCTGGGGCTAGCGGGAGTATGGGCCGGGGAGCTGTTTTTT. This gives the protein CASSLGLAGVWAGELFF.

This clone was seen only a few times. The chain is built from TRBV2 and TRBJ2-7; D possibly corresponds to TRBD1 (6 bases). The V gene's germline CDR1 is SNHLY and CDR2 FYNNEI. V was cut by 6 bases and J by 4 bases, with 16 bases left in between. This CDR3 contains 14 residues. The chain's CDR3 is CASRARGGIYEQYF. CDR3 DNA: TGTGCCAGCAGGGCCAGGGGCGGTATTTACGAGCAGTACTTC.

This clone was observed a single time. The genes are TRBV7-8 and TRBJ2-7, with no clear D. The germline V gene has CDR1 SGHVS and CDR2 FQNEAQ. CDR3 length equals 12 residues. V lost 0 bases and J 6 bases, leaving 6 bases between the germline ends. In nucleotides, the CDR3 is TGTGCCAGCAGCTTAGCGGGCCGCGAGCAGTACTTC. It yields the protein CASSLAGREQYF.

V is TRBV5-6 and J is TRBJ2-3; 9 bases line up with TRBD1. CDR3 length equals 15 residues. With 0 bases clipped from V and 1 base from J, the junction kept 0 bases outside the gene matches. The V gene's germline CDR1 is SGHDT and CDR2 YYEEEE. The CDR3 nucleotides read TGTGCCAGCAGCTTGGGACAGGGGGGCACAGATACGCAGTATTTT. Translation: CASSLGQGGTDTQYF.

The chain uses TRBV7-2 and TRBJ1-1; the match to TRBD1 covers 7 bases. V trimming: 7 bases; J trimming: 4 bases; junction bases outside the gene matches: 12. The germline V gene encodes CDR1 SGHTA and CDR2 FQGNSA. CDR3 length: 15 residues. CDR3 DNA sequence: TGTGCCAGCAACAAACTCCGACAGGGCTCCACTGAAGCTTTCTTT. Translating it yields CASNKLRQGSTEAFF.

The chain couples TRBV6-5 to TRBJ1-6; the match to TRBD1 covers 11 bases. Germline values: CDR1 MNHEY, CDR2 SVGAGI. Trimming removed 6 bases from V and 12 bases from J; junction bases left unmatched: 7. CDR3 length: 14 residues. CDR3 DNA: TGTGCCAGCAGCTCGGGACAGGGGGTTGAACCCCTCCACTTT. Translated, it gives CASSSGQGVEPLHF.